This T cell receptor beta chain appears in the sequencing data of a study of blood T cell repertoires in COVID-19. Germline CDR1 and CDR2: SGHDT and YYEEEE. V was pared by 2 bases and J by 10 bases, with 7 bases between. The CDR3 spans 12 residues. Some clones are missing from TCRdb's copy, which holds only in-frame ones; the method was immunoSEQ multiplex PCR. The sample holds 200,000 to 300,000 clones, about 91% seen once. V gene TRBV5-6 combines with J gene TRBJ1-6; D remains ambiguous. This TCR was sampled from a woman in her thirties or forties with acute COVID-19. Sequences were obtained from PBMCs or T cells enriched from blood (not recorded which). The CDR3 loop is CASSLIRSPLHF. DNA of the CDR3: TGTGCCAGCAGCTTAATTAGATCACCCCTCCACTTT.